This passage covers 18 T cell receptor beta chains from one sample sequenced in a study of breast tumors, draining lymph nodes, adjacent tissues. TCRdb reanalysed the multiplex PCR reads using MiXCR and keeps one entry per CDR3 protein. The sample carries approximately 150,000 distinct CDR3 sequences, 32% recorded once. Breast cancer patients provided tissue from their axillary draining lymph nodes. The sequenced sample consisted of axillary lymph node tissue. The receptors derive from a female donor with breast cancer. Some clones in this sample may be carry-over from other donors' samples.

A single count supports this clonotype. A read error may be the cause here, since a much bigger clone is one base away. The rearrangement uses TRBV6-2 or TRBV6-3 and TRBJ1-2; a weak D match, TRBD1 (6 bases). Trimming removed 9 bases at V and 4 bases at J, with 12 bases between. The CDR3 runs to 12 residues. The germline V gene encodes CDR1 MNHEY and CDR2 SVGEGT. The CDR3 here is CASHRATYGYTF. Here the CDR3 DNA reads TGTGCCAGTCACAGGGCAACCTATGGCTACACCTTC.

V usage is TRBV6-5 and J usage is TRBJ2-5; the match to TRBD1 covers 9 bases. Per germline, CDR1 MNHEY and CDR2 SVGAGI. CDR3 length equals 14 residues. Trimming took 5 bases from V and 5 from J; bases not matched to a gene: 6. This CDR3 is CASSRDRVWETQYF. In nucleotides, the CDR3 is TGTGCCAGCAGTCGGGACAGGGTCTGGGAGACCCAGTACTTC.

This clonotype has a count of ten or more. The chain joins TRBV29-1 to TRBJ2-2; D not certain. The germline CDR1 and CDR2 sequences are SQVTM and ANQGSEA. There are 13 residues in the CDR3. The ends were cut back, 2 bases at V and 7 bases at J, with 11 bases in the middle. CDR3 nucleotide sequence: TGCAGCGTTGAACCAACGGGCCACGGGGAGCTGTTTTTT. Protein sequence: CSVEPTGHGELFF.

Here the CDR3 DNA reads TGTGCCAGCAAGCTTAATTGGGGGACAGGTATCGGTCGCAATCAGCCCCAGCATTTT. This translates into CASKLNWGTGIGRNQPQHF. The gene calls are TRBV7-9 and TRBJ1-5; 8 nucleotides agree with TRBD1. The CDR3 contains 19 residues. The ends lost 7 bases at V and 2 bases at J; junction bases unmatched: 19. Germline V CDR1 and CDR2: SEHNR, FQNEAQ (reference sequence).

This clonotype came up many times. CDR3 region: CASSEAGVIPLHF. The CDR3 bases are TGTGCCAGCAGTGAGGCGGGGGTAATACCCCTCCACTTT. The rearrangement links TRBV25-1 to TRBJ1-6; D might be TRBD1 (5 bases). Germline V gene lookup returns CDR1 MGHDK and CDR2 SYGVNS. V was pared by 3 bases and J by 12 bases, with 12 bases between. CDR3 length: 13 amino acids. Full variable domain (remainder filled in from reference TRBV25-1 and TRBJ1-6): EADIYQTPRYLVIGTGKKITLECSQTMGHDKMYWYQQDPGMELHLIHYSYGVNSTEKGDLSSESTVSRIRTEHFPLTLESARPSHTSQYLCASSEAGVIPLHFGNGTRLTVT.

This clonotype has a count of ten or more. This chain links TRBV6-1 with TRBJ2-7, with D uncertain. The CDR3 has 14 residues. Germline V gene lookup returns CDR1 MNHNS and CDR2 SASEGT. The ends were cut back, 2 bases at V and 2 bases at J, with 10 bases in the middle. CDR3 nucleotide sequence: TGTGCCAGCAGTGAACTTATAGGGACCTACGAGCAGTACTTC. It specifies CASSELIGTYEQYF.

As for this clonotype: Being one base from a much bigger clone, this may be a read error. The gene calls are TRBV3-1 and TRBJ2-1; no reliable D call. The CDR3 has 14 residues. Germline lookup yields CDR1 LGHDT and CDR2 YNNKEL (reference sequence). The CDR3 sequence: CASSQDSVRGEQSF. CDR3 bases: TGTGCCAGCAGCCAAGACAGTGTCCGAGGTGAGCAGTCCTTC.

To note about this clonotype: This may be a read error: a much more frequent sequence differs by one nucleotide. This chain uses TRBV30 with TRBJ2-2, with 8 nucleotides matching TRBD2. CDR1 is GTSNPN, CDR2 SVGIG, per germline (reference sequence). This CDR3 is built from 16 residues. DNA of the CDR3: TGTGCCTGGAGTTGGGCTAGCGGGCCAGACACCGGGGAGCTGTCTTTT. Translation: CAWSWASGPDTGELSF.

Ten or more counts support this clonotype. The chain links TRBV6-1 to TRBJ2-2, with D possibly being TRBD2 (5 bases). The CDR3 loop spans 13 amino acids. CDR1 is MNHNS, CDR2 SASEGT, per germline. V dropped 2 bases and J dropped 5 bases, with 6 bases sitting between them. CDR3 residues: CASSETGTGELFF. The CDR3 DNA follows: TGTGCCAGCAGTGAAACGGGAACCGGGGAGCTGTTTTTT.

This clonotype was observed many times. The rearrangement links TRBV7-2 to TRBJ2-5; D gene unclear. The CDR3 is made up of 11 amino acids. Trimming took off 1 base at V and 4 bases at J, with 1 base between the two ends. Germline-derived CDR1 and CDR2 are SGHTA and FQGNSA. The DNA for the CDR3 is TGTGCCAGCAGCTTAGTAGAGACCCAGTACTTC. Its protein product is CASSLVETQYF.

This clonotype has ten or more counts. The chain couples TRBV19 to TRBJ2-2, with 7 nucleotides matching TRBD1. Per the germline V gene, CDR1 is LNHDA and CDR2 is SQIVND (reference sequence). Unmatched junction bases numbered 9, after V lost 8 bases and J lost 0 bases. CDR3 length: 16 amino acids. CDR3 residues: CASAEGGQPNTGELFF. DNA of the CDR3: TGTGCCAGTGCAGAAGGGGGACAGCCGAACACCGGGGAGCTGTTTTTT. Together with reference TRBV19 and TRBJ2-2, the CDR3 gives the full variable domain: DGGITQSPKYLFRKEGQNVTLSCEQNLNHDAMYWYRQDPGQGLRLIYYSQIVNDFQKGDIAEGYSVSREKKESFPLTVTSAQKNPTAFYLCASAEGGQPNTGELFFGEGSRLTVL.

About this clonotype: An end of the junction differs from the germline gene, which may be a read error. The chain employs TRBV19 and TRBJ1-5; 7 bases are shared with TRBD1. CDR1 is LNHDA and CDR2 is SQIVND in the germline V gene (reference sequence). The CDR3 totals 14 residues. CDR3 sequence reads: CASTGRGSSQPRHF. DNA of the CDR3: TGTGCCAGTACTGGCAGGGGGAGCAGTCAGCCCCGGCATTTT.

This clonotype showed up many times. V usage is TRBV5-1 and J usage is TRBJ2-1; D is unresolved. Looked up from germline, CDR1 is SGHRS and CDR2 is YFSETQ. V dropped 1 base and J dropped 0 bases, with 17 bases sitting between them. This CDR3 region has 18 residues. The CDR3 DNA is TGCGCCAGCAGCTTGAGTGGCTCCTGGACGAGCTCCTACAATGAGCAGTTCTTC. This encodes CASSLSGSWTSSYNEQFF.

This clonotype was seen repeatedly, ten times or more. The CDR3 protein is CASSLPGNYGYTF. The CDR3 DNA follows: TGTGCCAGCAGCTTACCGGGAAACTATGGCTACACCTTC. The chain uses TRBV7-9 and TRBJ1-2; D is unclear. This CDR3 comprises 13 residues. V was trimmed by 2 bases and J by 2 bases, leaving 6 bases between them. CDR1 is SEHNR and CDR2 is FQNEAQ in the germline V gene (reference sequence).

This clonotype was picked up one time. A single base separates this from a much larger clone, so it may be a read error. The chain uses TRBV20-1 and TRBJ2-7; D gene unclear. The CDR3 consists of 14 residues. Germline assignment: CDR1 DFQATT and CDR2 SNEGSKA (reference sequence). Trimming removed 0 bases at V and 6 bases at J, with 15 bases between. This CDR3 reads CSARESSQISEQYF. CDR3 nucleotides: TGCAGTGCTAGAGAGAGTAGCCAAATCTCCGAGCAGTACTTC.

This clonotype was seen ten or more times. The chain links TRBV7-2 to TRBJ2-2; D perhaps matches TRBD1 (6 bases). The CDR3 runs to 15 residues. Germline V lookup: CDR1 SGHTA, CDR2 FQGNSA. V lost 1 base and J 2 bases, leaving 8 bases between the germline ends. The CDR3 region has the DNA TGTGCCAGCAGCTTAGAAGGGACAAACACCGGGGAGCTGTTTTTT. Translation: CASSLEGTNTGELFF.

The chain uses TRBV2 and TRBJ1-5; a weak D match, TRBD1 (6 bases). The CDR3 runs to 14 residues. Trimming shortened V by 6 bases and J by 7 bases, and 16 bases separated the two germline ends. Germline CDR1 is SNHLY and CDR2 is FYNNEI. The CDR3 bases are TGTGCCAGCAGCGACCGGGGGGGGGCCCAGCCCCAGCATTTT. Translated: CASSDRGGAQPQHF. The full variable domain, with the rest looked up from reference TRBV2 and TRBJ1-5, is EPEVTQTPSHQVTQMGQEVILRCVPISNHLYFYWYRQILGQKVEFLVSFYNNEISEKSEIFDDQFSVERPDGSNFTLKIRSTKLEDSAMYFCASSDRGGAQPQHFGDGTRLSIL.

This clonotype was observed a few times. This chain connects TRBV4-1 to TRBJ1-1; D unclear. Germline CDR1 is MGHRA and CDR2 is YSYEKL. This CDR3 is built from 14 residues. Trimming shortened V by 1 base and J by 7 bases, and 13 bases separated the two germline ends. The CDR3: CASSQVRASSEAFF. Here the CDR3 DNA reads TGCGCCAGCAGCCAAGTTAGAGCTAGTAGTGAAGCTTTCTTT.